This T cell receptor beta chain was retrieved from a study of vaccination and CD4 T cells after COVID-19. Study summary: Four females and six males made up the convalescents, two of whom were Hispanic. Every culture used as a control got a CEFX pool, an HIV-1 Nef pool, or no peptide. Cellular stimulation was performed using overlapping spike peptides derived from SARS-CoV-2, HCoV-NL63, HCoV-OC43 and HCoV-229E.

A remark on this clonotype: Its antigen is currently unknown.

As for treatment: approximately nine-day PBMC culture with coronavirus spike peptide pools or control peptides (ViraFEST assay). General study results and limits: Reactive clonotype counts went from median roughly 19 after infection to roughly 38 after vaccination, nonsignificantly.

Germline assignment: CDR1 MNHNS and CDR2 SASEGT. The germline V and J ends were trimmed by 7 bases and 5 bases, with 14 bases remaining between them. The CDR3 length is 14 residues. Researchers used the Oncomine TCR Beta short-read assay to sequence DNA from cultured CD4+ T cells. Each CDR3 protein is one row after TCRdb ran MiXCR on the PCR reads. The table has more than 8,000 distinct CDR3 sequences, approximately 24% seen once. The TCR originated in a human donor who had recovered from COVID-19. The chain combines TRBV6-1 with TRBJ2-2; D is unresolved. Sequencing used CD4+ T cells from blood, cultured in vitro, obtained after SARS-CoV-2 vaccination. The CDR3 region is CASILELRTGELFF. CDR3 nucleotide sequence: TGTGCCAGCATTCTCGAGCTTCGGACCGGGGAGCTGTTTTTT.